This entry is about one T cell receptor (beta chain). TCRdb re-analysed the 5' RACE reads in MiXCR, keeping a single row per CDR3 protein. The sample includes 250,000 or so distinct CDR3 sequences, about 24% of them seen just once. The data originate from a study of CD8 T cells in ankylosing spondylitis. This CDR3 contains 13 residues. Germline V gene data show CDR1 as DFQATT and CDR2 as SNEGSKA (reference sequence). The trim removed 5 bases at V and 7 bases at J, leaving 7 bases unmatched. This chain links TRBV20-1 with TRBJ2-7; 11 bases line up with TRBD2. Material: blood, either unsorted or a sorted T cell fraction (not recorded which). The sequence was obtained from a male donor with ankylosing spondylitis or in good health (not recorded which). CDR3 sequence reads: CSAQQIAGGEQYF. The CDR3 DNA reads as TGCAGTGCTCAACAGATAGCGGGGGGGGAGCAGTACTTC.